This TCR beta chain was identified during a study of cytomegalovirus exposure and HLA in healthy donors. Repertoires were generated with immunoSEQ multiplex PCR, while TCRdb's copy carries only in-frame clones and drops some. The sample shows about 170,000 clones, roughly nine tenths of them seen only once. The donors formed part of the roughly 120-subject validation cohort, distinct from the roughly 630-subject first cohort. The CDR3 runs 12 residues. CDR1 and CDR2 from the germline V gene are SGHTS and YDEGEE. The ends were cut back, 4 bases at V and 10 bases at J, with 11 bases in the middle. This sequence joins TRBV5-8 and TRBJ1-4; D call uncertain. The clonotype comes from a woman aged 30 to 39 in good health and CMV-seronegative. Sequencing was done on a sample of PBMCs. The CDR3, as DNA: TGTGCCAGCAGCGTGGTCAGGTCAAAACTGTTTTTT. Protein: CASSVVRSKLFF.